This record concerns one TCR beta chain sequence. The protocol was immunoSEQ multiplex PCR, while the TCRdb copy is restricted to in-frame clones and leaves out a portion. Of about 95,000 clones listed, around 87% are singletons. The data were taken from a study of PD-L1 blockade in urothelial cancer. This CDR3 is 14 amino acids long. The V gene end was trimmed by 6 bases and the J gene end by 5 bases; junction bases not matched to a gene: 4. The germline gives CDR1 MNHEY, CDR2 SVGAGI. Regarding time point: pretreatment peripheral blood. Sample: PBMCs, taken around atezolizumab (anti-PD-L1) treatment. The origin of this receptor is a man aged 60 to 69 with urothelial cancer. This chain uses TRBV6-5 with TRBJ2-5; 12 nucleotides line up with TRBD1. The CDR3 spells CASSTGQGAETQYF. In DNA, the CDR3 is TGTGCCAGCAGCACGGGACAGGGGGCTGAGACCCAGTACTTC.